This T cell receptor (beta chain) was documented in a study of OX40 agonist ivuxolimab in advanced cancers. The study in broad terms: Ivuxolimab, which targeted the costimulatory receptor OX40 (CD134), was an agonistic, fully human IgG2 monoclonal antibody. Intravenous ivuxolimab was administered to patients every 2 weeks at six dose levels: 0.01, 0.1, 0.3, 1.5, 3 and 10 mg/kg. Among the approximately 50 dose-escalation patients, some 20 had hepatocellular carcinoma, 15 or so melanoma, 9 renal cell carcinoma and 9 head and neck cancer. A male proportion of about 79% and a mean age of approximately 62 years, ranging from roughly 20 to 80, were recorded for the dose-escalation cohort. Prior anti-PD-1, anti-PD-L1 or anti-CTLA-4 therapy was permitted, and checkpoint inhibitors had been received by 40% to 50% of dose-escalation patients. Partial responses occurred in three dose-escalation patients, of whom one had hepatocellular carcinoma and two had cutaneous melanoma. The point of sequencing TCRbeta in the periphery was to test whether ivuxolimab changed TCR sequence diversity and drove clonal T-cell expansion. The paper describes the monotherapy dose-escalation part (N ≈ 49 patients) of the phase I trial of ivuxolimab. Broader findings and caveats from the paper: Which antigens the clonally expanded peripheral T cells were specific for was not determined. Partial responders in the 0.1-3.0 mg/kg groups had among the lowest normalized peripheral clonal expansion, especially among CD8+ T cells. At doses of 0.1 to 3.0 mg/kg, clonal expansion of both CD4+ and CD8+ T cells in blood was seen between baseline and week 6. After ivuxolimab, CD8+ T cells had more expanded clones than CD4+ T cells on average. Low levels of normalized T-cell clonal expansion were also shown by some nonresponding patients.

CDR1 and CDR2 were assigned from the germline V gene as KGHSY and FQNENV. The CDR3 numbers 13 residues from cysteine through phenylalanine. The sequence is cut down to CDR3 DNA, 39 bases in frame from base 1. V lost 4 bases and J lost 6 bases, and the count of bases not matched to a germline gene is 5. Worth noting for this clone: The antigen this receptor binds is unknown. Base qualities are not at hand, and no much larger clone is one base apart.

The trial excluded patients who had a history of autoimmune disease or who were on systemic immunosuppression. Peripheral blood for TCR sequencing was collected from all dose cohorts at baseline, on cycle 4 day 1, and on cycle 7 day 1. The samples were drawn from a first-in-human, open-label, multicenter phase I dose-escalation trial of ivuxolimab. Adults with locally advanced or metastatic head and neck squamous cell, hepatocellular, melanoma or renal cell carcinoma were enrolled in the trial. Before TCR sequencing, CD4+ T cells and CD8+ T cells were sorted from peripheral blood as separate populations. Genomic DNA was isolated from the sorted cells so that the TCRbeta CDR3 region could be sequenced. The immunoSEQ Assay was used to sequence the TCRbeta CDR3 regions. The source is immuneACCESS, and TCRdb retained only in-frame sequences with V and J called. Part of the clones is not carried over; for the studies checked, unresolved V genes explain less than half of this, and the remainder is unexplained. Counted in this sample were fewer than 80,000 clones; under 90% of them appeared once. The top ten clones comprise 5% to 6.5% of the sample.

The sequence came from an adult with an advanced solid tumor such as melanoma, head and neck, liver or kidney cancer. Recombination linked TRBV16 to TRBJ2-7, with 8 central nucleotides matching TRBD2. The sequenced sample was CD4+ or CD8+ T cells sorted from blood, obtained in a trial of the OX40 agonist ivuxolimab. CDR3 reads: CASSPGGGAEQYF. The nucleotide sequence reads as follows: TGTGCCAGCAGCCCGGGAGGGGGAGCCGAGCAGTACTTC.